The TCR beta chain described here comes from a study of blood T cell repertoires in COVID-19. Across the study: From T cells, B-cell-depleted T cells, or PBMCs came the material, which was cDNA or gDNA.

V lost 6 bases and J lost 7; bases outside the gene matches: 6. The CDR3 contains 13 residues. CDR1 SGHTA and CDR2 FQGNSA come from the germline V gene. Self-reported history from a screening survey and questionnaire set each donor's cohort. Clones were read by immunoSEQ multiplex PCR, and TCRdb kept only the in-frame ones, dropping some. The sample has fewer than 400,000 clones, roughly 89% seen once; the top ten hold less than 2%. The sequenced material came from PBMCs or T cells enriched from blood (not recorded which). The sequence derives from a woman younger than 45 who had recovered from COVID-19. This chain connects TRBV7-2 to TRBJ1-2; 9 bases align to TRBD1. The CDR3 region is CASSLTGGSGYTF. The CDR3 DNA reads TGTGCCAGCAGTCTAACAGGGGGCTCTGGCTACACCTTC.